The 30 T cell receptor beta chains in this list originate from one sample, sequenced in a study of PD-1 blockade in classical Hodgkin lymphoma (dated by TCRdb to 2018 to 2020). In light of the paper, this sample's time point label describes: cycle 1 day 1 (C1D1), immediately before nivolumab initiation. Every trial patient had relapsed after autologous stem cell transplantation, and cohorts A, B and C differed in prior brentuximab vedotin exposure. Receptor libraries were prepared by the immunoSEQ multiplex PCR assay. TCRdb re-hosts the immuneACCESS table, in-frame sequences only. Its copies lack some clones; in the studies checked, an unresolved V gene accounts for under half of them, and the cause for the rest is not known. Recorded for this sample are about 84,000 clones; around 90% of them occurred a single time. Of the sample, approximately 22% is held by the ten largest clones. The sequencing here drew on peripheral blood mononuclear cells (PBMCs), taken at baseline. These receptors came from a human donor with classical Hodgkin lymphoma.

This clone was recorded a few times. The V and J genes are TRBV18 and TRBJ1-1; the D is unclear. Per the germline V gene, CDR1 is KGHSH and CDR2 is LQKENI. The CDR3 runs 12 residues. Between the trimmed V and J ends, which lost 4 bases and 5 bases, there was a span of 8 bases. The CDR3 coding sequence is TGTGCCAGCTCACGCACGGGGACTGAAGCTTTCTTT. It codes for CASSRTGTEAFF. Filled out from reference TRBV18 and TRBJ1-1, the complete variable domain reads NAGVMQNPRHLVRRRGQEARLRCSPMKGHSHVYWYRQLPEEGLKFMVYLQKENIIDESGMPKERFSAEFPKEGPSILRIQQVVRGDSAAYFCASSRTGTEAFFGQGTRLTVV.

The chain uses TRBV7-9 and TRBJ2-1; TRBD1 aligns across 9 bases. The CDR3 consists of 15 residues. CDR1 is SEHNR and CDR2 is FQNEAQ in the germline V gene (reference sequence). After removal of 2 bases from V and 6 bases from J, the junction contained 5 bases not matched to a gene. CDR3 amino acids: CASSLPGTGINEQFF. The DNA for the CDR3 is TGTGCCAGCAGCTTACCCGGGACAGGGATCAATGAGCAGTTCTTC.

The J gene is TRBJ2-7, the V gene TRBV10-1, with TRBD2 matching 8 bases. Losses at the gene ends were 3 bases for V and 4 bases for J; bases not matched to a gene: 5. Germline CDR1 is WNHNN and CDR2 is SYGVQD (reference sequence). The CDR3 has 14 residues. The CDR3 region is CASSESGSRYEQYF. The CDR3 nucleotides are TGCGCCAGCAGTGAAAGCGGGAGTAGGTACGAGCAGTACTTC.

The chain uses TRBV5-5 and TRBJ1-1; D might be TRBD1 (6 bases). With 3 bases removed from V and 1 base from J, the gap between germline ends came to 16 bases. CDR3 size: 16 residues. Per the germline V gene, CDR1 is SGHKS and CDR2 is YYEKEE (reference sequence). Here the CDR3 DNA reads TGTGCCAGCAGCTCCATTTCCGGGACACAGAACACTGAAGCTTTCTTT. This encodes CASSSISGTQNTEAFF.

This clone turned up a few times. This chain connects TRBV10-3 to TRBJ2-2, with D maybe TRBD1 (5 bases). Trimming removed 4 bases from V and 4 bases from J, with 10 bases in between. Germline assignment: CDR1 ENHRY and CDR2 SYGVKD. There are 14 residues in the CDR3. The CDR3 DNA reads TGTGCCATCAGTGCAGGACAATCCACCGGGGAGCTGTTTTTT. This translates into CAISAGQSTGELFF.

The chain has TRBV6-5 and TRBJ1-2; D gene unclear. Germline values: CDR1 MNHEY, CDR2 SVGAGI. The CDR3 sequence is 13 residues long. The ends were cut back, 0 bases at V and 8 bases at J, with 10 bases in the middle. CDR3: CASSYSDEWGYTF. In DNA form, the CDR3 reads TGTGCCAGCAGTTACTCGGACGAGTGGGGCTACACCTTC.

The chain is built from TRBV29-1 and TRBJ2-1; 13 positions match TRBD2. Germline-derived CDR1 and CDR2 are SQVTM and ANQGSEA. The CDR3 has 16 residues. The V gene end was trimmed by 4 bases and the J gene end by 8 bases; junction bases not matched to a gene: 11. CDR3 residues: CSVVGLAGVWGDEQFF. CDR3 bases: TGCAGCGTTGTAGGACTAGCGGGAGTCTGGGGCGATGAGCAGTTCTTC.

The chain couples TRBV29-1 to TRBJ1-1, with 8 bases lining up with TRBD1. In germline, CDR1 is SQVTM, CDR2 ANQGSEA. The V and J ends lost 6 bases and 5 bases, in that order; junction bases with no gene match: 8. CDR3 length equals 13 residues. The CDR3 DNA reads as TGCAGCGTCCGACACAGGGGGAGGACTGAAGCTTTCTTT. Its translation is CSVRHRGRTEAFF.

The rearrangement joins TRBV7-9 to TRBJ2-1; 14 nucleotides align to TRBD2. J gave up 10 bases and V 5 bases, and 4 bases lay outside the gene matches. Germline assignment: CDR1 SEHNR and CDR2 FQNEAQ (reference sequence). CDR3 length: 14 amino acids. Here the CDR3 reads CASSPGLAGGEQFF. CDR3 DNA: TGTGCCAGCAGCCCCGGACTAGCGGGAGGAGAGCAGTTCTTC.

This rearrangement joins TRBV18 to TRBJ1-1; 8 nucleotides line up with TRBD1. The CDR3 extends over 13 amino acids. Germline V gene data show CDR1 as KGHSH and CDR2 as LQKENI. J was trimmed by 8 bases and V by 5 bases; bases with no gene match: 7. CDR3 sequence: CASSLDRVGEAFF. Here the CDR3 DNA reads TGTGCCAGCTCATTGGACAGGGTTGGGGAAGCTTTCTTT.

The chain joins TRBV18 to TRBJ1-5, with D perhaps TRBD1 (5 bases). The V end was cut by 4 bases, the J end by 5 bases, with 15 bases between. The germline CDR1 and CDR2 sequences are KGHSH and LQKENI. This CDR3 has 15 residues. The CDR3 protein is CASSQERGRYQPQHF. The CDR3 bases are TGTGCCAGCTCACAAGAACGGGGCCGATATCAGCCCCAGCATTTT. Complete variable domain (other parts from reference TRBV18 and TRBJ1-5): NAGVMQNPRHLVRRRGQEARLRCSPMKGHSHVYWYRQLPEEGLKFMVYLQKENIIDESGMPKERFSAEFPKEGPSILRIQQVVRGDSAAYFCASSQERGRYQPQHFGDGTRLSIL.

The chain carries TRBV6-5 and TRBJ2-7; either TRBD1 or TRBD2 may fit D (7 bases each). The length of the CDR3 is 15 residues. With 7 bases removed from V and 4 bases from J, the gap between germline ends came to 20 bases. Germline V gene data show CDR1 as MNHEY and CDR2 as SVGAGI. The CDR3 loop reads CASKGAGGGPYEQYF. CDR3 bases: TGTGCCAGCAAGGGGGCGGGCGGGGGCCCGTACGAGCAGTACTTC.

The chain recombines TRBV19 with TRBJ2-7; D is unclear. Germline V gene data show CDR1 as LNHDA and CDR2 as SQIVND (reference sequence). This CDR3 comprises 15 residues. The ends were cut back, 6 bases at V and 7 bases at J, with 22 bases in the middle. The CDR3 coding sequence is TGTGCCAGTAGAGGGTCGTCAGGATCCTACGAGGAGCAGTACTTC. It specifies CASRGSSGSYEEQYF.

This clone was observed a handful of times. The gene calls are TRBV9 and TRBJ2-1; D is uncertain. CDR1 SGDLS and CDR2 YYNGEE come from the germline V gene. CDR3 size: 16 residues. V was pared by 3 bases and J by 4 bases, with 17 bases between. CDR3 residues: CASSAPQSLRYNEQFF. DNA for the CDR3: TGTGCCAGCAGCGCCCCCCAATCCCTGAGGTACAATGAGCAGTTCTTC.

The V call is TRBV7-9, the J call TRBJ2-7; a weak D match, TRBD2 (5 bases). Germline CDR1 is SEHNR and CDR2 is FQNEAQ (reference sequence). Trimming shortened V by 5 bases and J by 6 bases, and 8 bases separated the two germline ends. The CDR3 contains 11 residues. In DNA form, the CDR3 reads TGTGCCAGCAGCCCGCGGGTCGAGCAGTACTTC. This encodes CASSPRVEQYF.

The chain combines TRBV7-2 with TRBJ2-6; no clear D gene. The CDR3 length is 15 residues. Per the germline V gene, CDR1 is SGHTA and CDR2 is FQGNSA. V was pared by 5 bases and J by 2 bases, with 10 bases between. The CDR3 bases are TGTGCCAGCAGCCGAGACTGGGCTGGGGCCAACGTCCTGACTTTC. Translating it yields CASSRDWAGANVLTF. The full variable domain, completed using reference TRBV7-2 and TRBJ2-6, is GAGVSQSPSNKVTEKGKDVELRCDPISGHTALYWYRQSLGQGLEFLIYFQGNSAPDKSGLPSDRFSAERTGGSVSTLTIQRTQQEDSAVYLCASSRDWAGANVLTFGAGSRLTVL.

The J gene is TRBJ2-5, the V gene TRBV18; the match to TRBD1 covers 9 bases. V shed 2 bases and J 4 bases; nucleotides not matched to a gene: 5. CDR3 length: 15 residues. Germline CDR1 reads KGHSH; CDR2 reads LQKENI. Here the CDR3 reads CASSPSGTGRETQYF. In DNA, the CDR3 is TGTGCCAGCTCACCAAGCGGGACAGGGCGAGAGACCCAGTACTTC. Variable domain in full (rest from reference TRBV18 and TRBJ2-5): NAGVMQNPRHLVRRRGQEARLRCSPMKGHSHVYWYRQLPEEGLKFMVYLQKENIIDESGMPKERFSAEFPKEGPSILRIQQVVRGDSAAYFCASSPSGTGRETQYFGPGTRLLVL.

The chain employs TRBV5-1 and TRBJ2-3; no clear D. The CDR3 covers 16 residues. Trimming stripped 3 bases from V and 5 bases from J, with 19 bases between. Germline-derived CDR1 and CDR2 are SGHRS and YFSETQ. The CDR3 is CASSSINDGVGDTQYF. The CDR3 nucleotides are TGCGCCAGCAGCTCCATTAACGACGGTGTCGGAGATACGCAGTATTTT.

The chain combines TRBV6-5 with TRBJ1-1; 7 bases are a match to TRBD1. This CDR3 is 13 amino acids long. CDR1 and CDR2 from the germline V gene are MNHEY and SVGAGI. The V segment lost 5 bases and the J segment 3 bases; nucleotides outside the gene matches: 3. The CDR3 spells CASSTRGDTEAFF. CDR3 nucleotides: TGTGCCAGCAGTACCAGGGGGGACACTGAAGCTTTCTTT.

The chain joins TRBV18 to TRBJ1-5; the match to TRBD1 covers 8 bases. J gave up 5 bases and V 6 bases, and 3 bases lay outside the gene matches. The CDR3 runs to 13 residues. CDR1 is KGHSH, CDR2 LQKENI, per germline. The CDR3 bases are TGTGCCAGCTCTTCGACAGGGGATCAGCCCCAGCATTTT. This codes for CASSSTGDQPQHF.

A few counts support this clone. This chain uses TRBV7-9 with TRBJ2-7; D is ambiguous. With 3 bases removed from V and 2 bases from J, the gap between germline ends came to 5 bases. Germline V gene data show CDR1 as SEHNR and CDR2 as FQNEAQ (reference sequence). This CDR3 contains 12 residues. The CDR3 DNA sequence: TGTGCCAGCAGCTTTTCCGCCTACGAGCAGTACTTC. Translating gives CASSFSAYEQYF. The full variable domain, rest sourced from reference TRBV7-9 and TRBJ2-7, is DTGVSQNPRHKITKRGQNVTFRCDPISEHNRLYWYRQTLGQGPEFLTYFQNEAQLEKSRLLSDRFSAERPKGSFSTLEIQRTEQGDSAMYLCASSFSAYEQYFGPGTRLTVT.

CDR3 sequence (DNA): TGTGCCAGTAGTACCGCATACAATGAGCAGTTCTTC. Its protein product is CASSTAYNEQFF. The chain has TRBV19 and TRBJ2-1; no clear D gene. The CDR3 has 12 amino acids. V was pared by 4 bases and J by 4 bases, with 5 bases between. CDR1 LNHDA and CDR2 SQIVND come from the germline V gene (reference sequence). The full variable domain, with the rest looked up from reference TRBV19 and TRBJ2-1, is DGGITQSPKYLFRKEGQNVTLSCEQNLNHDAMYWYRQDPGQGLRLIYYSQIVNDFQKGDIAEGYSVSREKKESFPLTVTSAQKNPTAFYLCASSTAYNEQFFGPGTRLTVL.

The chain combines TRBV28 with TRBJ1-2; perhaps TRBD1 as D (5 bases). The CDR3 totals 16 residues. In germline, CDR1 is MDHEN, CDR2 SYDVKM. V lost 8 bases, J lost 0 bases, and 19 bases lay in between. The CDR3 spells CASALPGTVANYGYTF. CDR3 sequence (DNA): TGTGCCAGCGCTCTACCCGGGACGGTAGCTAACTATGGCTACACCTTC.

The rearrangement links TRBV7-2 to TRBJ2-2, with D perhaps matching TRBD1 (6 bases). Deletions cut 1 base from V and 4 bases from J, with 13 bases between. The CDR3 contains 16 residues. CDR1 is SGHTA and CDR2 is FQGNSA in the germline V gene. The CDR3 here is CASSLEAGAVTGELFF. The CDR3 DNA reads TGTGCCAGCAGCTTAGAAGCAGGGGCGGTCACCGGGGAGCTGTTTTTT.

This chain uses TRBV29-1 with TRBJ1-2; D ambiguous. The CDR3 sequence is 11 residues long. Germline V gives CDR1 SQVTM, CDR2 ANQGSEA. Trimming left V 0 bases short and J 8 bases short, with 7 bases between. The CDR3 coding sequence is TGCAGCGTTGAAGACAACGAGGGCTACACCTTC. This codes for CSVEDNEGYTF. The entire variable domain, with the rest obtained from reference TRBV29-1 and TRBJ1-2, is as follows: SAVISQKPSRDICQRGTSLTIQCQVDSQVTMMFWYRQQPGQSLTLIATANQGSEATYESGFVIDKFPISRPNLTFSTLTVSNMSPEDSSIYLCSVEDNEGYTFGSGTRLTVV.

This sequence joins TRBV6-5 and TRBJ1-1; D is unresolved. The CDR3 consists of 13 residues. Germline CDR1 MNHEY, CDR2 SVGAGI. The ends were cut back, 6 bases at V and 1 base at J, with 9 bases in the middle. The CDR3 spells CASRIGPNTEAFF. The CDR3 bases are TGTGCCAGCAGAATAGGCCCGAACACTGAAGCTTTCTTT.

This clone has only one observation. The J gene is TRBJ2-2, the V gene TRBV2; D might be TRBD1 (5 bases). This CDR3 is 13 amino acids long. With 7 bases removed from V and 6 bases from J, the gap between germline ends came to 12 bases. In germline, CDR1 is SNHLY, CDR2 FYNNEI. CDR3 amino acids: CASNKGRAGELFF. CDR3 DNA sequence: TGTGCCAGCAACAAGGGCAGGGCCGGGGAGCTGTTTTTT.

This chain joins TRBV30 and TRBJ1-5; 8 bases agree with TRBD1. Germline values: CDR1 GTSNPN, CDR2 SVGIG (reference sequence). The CDR3 runs to 16 residues. V was clipped by 5 bases and J by 5 bases; unmatched bases: 14. The CDR3 spells CAWATRTGKRDQPQHF. The CDR3 DNA is TGTGCCTGGGCAACCAGGACAGGGAAGCGCGATCAGCCCCAGCATTTT.

The genes are TRBV4-1 and TRBJ1-2, with TRBD1 matching 8 bases. Per the germline V gene, CDR1 is MGHRA and CDR2 is YSYEKL. The CDR3 extends over 18 amino acids. The junction had 15 bases not matched to a gene; V was cut back by 0 bases and J by 6 bases. This chain's CDR3 is CASSQDTRTGGRKDGYTF. CDR3 sequence (DNA): TGCGCCAGCAGCCAAGATACGAGAACAGGGGGAAGGAAGGATGGCTACACCTTC.

This chain connects TRBV13 to TRBJ1-1; D possibly corresponds to TRBD1 (6 bases). The CDR3 totals 13 residues. Germline V lookup: CDR1 PRHDT, CDR2 FYEKMQ (reference sequence). Trimming removed 5 bases at V and 11 bases at J, with 18 bases between. The CDR3 nucleotides read TGTGCCAGCAGCCTTCGGGGCCCAAGGGGGGCTTTCTTT. It codes for CASSLRGPRGAFF.